This is a list of T cell receptor beta chains from one sample in a study of Ad26.COV2.S vaccination and SARS-CoV-2 variants. Method: immunoSEQ multiplex PCR; TCRdb's copy keeps in-frame clones and lacks some. Among about 350,000 clones listed, just over 90% were seen once. Sequencing used peripheral blood, obtained after recovery from COVID-19. The receptors here all came from a human donor who had recovered from COVID-19. Both conserved end residues are part of each CDR3. Each record gives: CDR3 length, J gene, V gene, clone size, D gene, CDR3 protein, CDR3 DNA. A D gene is named only where the DNA matches it firmly. Size is omitted from some rows. Given values are once, few, many or a class for expanded clones.

cdr3_length: 11
j_call: TRBJ2-7
v_call: TRBV6-2/TRBV6-3
clone_size: few
d_call: -
cdr3_aa: CASSQSYEQYF
cdr3_nt: TGTGCCAGCAGTCAATCCTACGAGCAGTACTTC

cdr3_length: 14
j_call: TRBJ2-3
v_call: TRBV20-1
clone_size: -
d_call: TRBD2
cdr3_aa: CSASRSGGRDTQYF
cdr3_nt: TGCAGTGCTAGTCGTAGCGGGGGCAGGGATACGCAGTATTTT

cdr3_length: 14
j_call: TRBJ2-3
v_call: TRBV7-7
clone_size: -
d_call: -
cdr3_aa: CASSLAGRTDTQYF
cdr3_nt: TGTGCTAGCAGCTTAGCTGGAAGAACAGATACGCAGTATTTT

cdr3_length: 19
j_call: TRBJ1-2
v_call: TRBV27
clone_size: -
d_call: TRBD1
cdr3_aa: CASSSGGDPMFLPNYGYTF
cdr3_nt: TGTGCCAGCAGTTCAGGGGGGGATCCCATGTTTCTGCCTAACTATGGCTACACCTTC

cdr3_length: 18
j_call: TRBJ1-2
v_call: TRBV11-2
clone_size: once
d_call: -
cdr3_aa: CASSLAGVLPGRAYGYTF
cdr3_nt: TGTGCCAGCAGCTTAGCGGGGGTTCTCCCCGGGAGGGCCTATGGCTACACCTTC

cdr3_length: 16
j_call: TRBJ2-7
v_call: TRBV4-1
clone_size: -
d_call: -
cdr3_aa: CASSQEIGNRNNEQYF
cdr3_nt: TGCGCCAGCAGCCAAGAAATTGGGAACAGGAACAACGAGCAGTACTTC

cdr3_length: 13
j_call: TRBJ2-7
v_call: TRBV6-5
clone_size: -
d_call: -
cdr3_aa: CASQPGGSYEQYF
cdr3_nt: TGTGCCAGCCAGCCAGGGGGGTCCTACGAGCAGTACTTC

cdr3_length: 10
j_call: TRBJ2-5
v_call: TRBV7-2
clone_size: -
d_call: -
cdr3_aa: CAVSRETQYF
cdr3_nt: TGTGCCGTAAGCAGGGAGACCCAGTACTTC

cdr3_length: 16
j_call: TRBJ1-4
v_call: TRBV9
clone_size: -
d_call: -
cdr3_aa: CASSVSGSKTNEKLFF
cdr3_nt: TGTGCCAGCAGCGTATCAGGGTCGAAGACTAATGAAAAACTGTTTTTT

cdr3_length: 14
j_call: TRBJ1-4
v_call: TRBV4-3
clone_size: -
d_call: -
cdr3_aa: CASSPIEAPEKLFF
cdr3_nt: TGCGCCAGCAGCCCGATCGAGGCCCCTGAAAAACTGTTTTTT

cdr3_length: 14
j_call: TRBJ1-2
v_call: TRBV7-9
clone_size: -
d_call: -
cdr3_aa: CASSLGQLNYGYTF
cdr3_nt: TGTGCCAGCAGCTTAGGACAACTCAACTATGGCTACACCTTC

cdr3_length: 16
j_call: TRBJ2-5
v_call: TRBV2
clone_size: -
d_call: TRBD1
cdr3_aa: CASGKDRGNLQETQYF
cdr3_nt: TGTGCCAGCGGGAAGGACAGGGGGAATCTACAAGAGACCCAGTACTTC

cdr3_length: 16
j_call: TRBJ2-5
v_call: TRBV5-1
clone_size: once
d_call: -
cdr3_aa: CASSLNRAPSKETQYF
cdr3_nt: TGCGCCAGCAGCTTGAATCGGGCTCCGTCCAAAGAGACCCAGTACTTC

cdr3_length: 14
j_call: TRBJ1-5
v_call: TRBV5-1
clone_size: -
d_call: -
cdr3_aa: CASSPDSLNQPQHF
cdr3_nt: TGCGCCAGCAGCCCAGACAGCCTGAATCAGCCCCAGCATTTT

cdr3_length: 17
j_call: TRBJ2-2
v_call: TRBV27
clone_size: -
d_call: -
cdr3_aa: CASSIQGNTLNTGELFF
cdr3_nt: TGTGCCAGCAGCATACAGGGAAACACCCTGAACACCGGGGAGCTGTTTTTT

cdr3_length: 15
j_call: TRBJ2-6
v_call: TRBV9
clone_size: -
d_call: -
cdr3_aa: CASSVAPGGANVLTF
cdr3_nt: TGTGCCAGCAGCGTAGCTCCGGGGGGGGCCAACGTCCTGACTTTC

cdr3_length: 15
j_call: TRBJ2-3
v_call: TRBV3-1/TRBV3-2
clone_size: -
d_call: -
cdr3_aa: CASSPGQASTDTQYF
cdr3_nt: TGTGCCAGCAGCCCTGGTCAGGCAAGCACAGATACGCAGTATTTT

cdr3_length: 13
j_call: TRBJ2-3
v_call: TRBV9
clone_size: -
d_call: TRBD2
cdr3_aa: CASSARLADTQYF
cdr3_nt: TGTGCCAGCAGCGCCAGACTAGCCGATACGCAGTATTTT

cdr3_length: 13
j_call: TRBJ1-2
v_call: TRBV27
clone_size: -
d_call: -
cdr3_aa: CASSSGRNYGYTF
cdr3_nt: TGTGCCAGCAGTTCCGGGAGAAACTATGGCTACACCTTC

cdr3_length: 15
j_call: TRBJ2-2
v_call: TRBV5-8
clone_size: -
d_call: -
cdr3_aa: CASNPQLRGPGELFF
cdr3_nt: TGTGCCAGCAATCCCCAACTCCGCGGCCCCGGGGAGCTGTTTTTT

cdr3_length: 14
j_call: TRBJ2-7
v_call: TRBV6-5
clone_size: -
d_call: -
cdr3_aa: CASSYSNLAIEQYF
cdr3_nt: TGTGCCAGCAGTTACTCGAACCTAGCGATCGAGCAGTACTTC

cdr3_length: 13
j_call: TRBJ1-5
v_call: TRBV5-1
clone_size: -
d_call: -
cdr3_aa: CASSLGGSQPQHF
cdr3_nt: TGCGCCAGCAGCTTGGGGGGGAGCCAGCCCCAGCATTTT

cdr3_length: 13
j_call: TRBJ1-2
v_call: TRBV19
clone_size: -
d_call: -
cdr3_aa: CASSIAGVYGYTF
cdr3_nt: TGTGCCAGTAGTATCGCGGGGGTCTATGGCTACACCTTC

cdr3_length: 15
j_call: TRBJ2-2
v_call: TRBV7-7
clone_size: once
d_call: -
cdr3_aa: CASSLALGPTGELFF
cdr3_nt: TGTGCCAGCAGCTTAGCGCTAGGACCCACCGGGGAGCTGTTTTTT

cdr3_length: 14
j_call: TRBJ1-1
v_call: TRBV5-1
clone_size: -
d_call: -
cdr3_aa: CASSLVQGNTEAFF
cdr3_nt: TGCGCCAGCAGCTTGGTGCAAGGGAACACTGAAGCTTTCTTT

cdr3_length: 15
j_call: TRBJ2-1
v_call: TRBV5-8
clone_size: -
d_call: -
cdr3_aa: CASSLGGSSYNEQFF
cdr3_nt: TGTGCCAGCAGCTTGGGGGGGAGCTCCTACAATGAGCAGTTCTTC

cdr3_length: 16
j_call: TRBJ1-1
v_call: TRBV28
clone_size: -
d_call: -
cdr3_aa: CASSWALGAPNTEAFF
cdr3_nt: TGTGCCAGCAGTTGGGCCCTTGGGGCACCGAACACTGAAGCTTTCTTT

cdr3_length: 15
j_call: TRBJ2-7
v_call: TRBV6-5
clone_size: -
d_call: -
cdr3_aa: CASSYSSTGSYEQYF
cdr3_nt: TGTGCCAGCAGTTACTCTTCAACAGGCTCCTACGAGCAGTACTTC

cdr3_length: 13
j_call: TRBJ1-1
v_call: TRBV29-1
clone_size: -
d_call: -
cdr3_aa: CSVEAGIGTEAFF
cdr3_nt: TGCAGCGTTGAGGCAGGGATAGGTACTGAAGCTTTCTTT

cdr3_length: 12
j_call: TRBJ2-5
v_call: TRBV29-1
clone_size: -
d_call: -
cdr3_aa: CSGGEVDETQYF
cdr3_nt: TGCAGCGGGGGGGAAGTCGACGAGACCCAGTACTTC

cdr3_length: 13
j_call: TRBJ2-5
v_call: TRBV6-5
clone_size: -
d_call: TRBD1
cdr3_aa: CASRLTGQETQYF
cdr3_nt: TGTGCCAGCAGATTGACAGGGCAAGAGACCCAGTACTTC

cdr3_length: 16
j_call: TRBJ2-7
v_call: TRBV27
clone_size: -
d_call: -
cdr3_aa: CASSLSMAYGNYEQYF
cdr3_nt: TGTGCCAGCAGTTTATCGATGGCTTATGGGAACTACGAGCAGTACTTC

cdr3_length: 14
j_call: TRBJ2-4
v_call: TRBV5-8
clone_size: once
d_call: -
cdr3_aa: CASSRGGIGNIQYF
cdr3_nt: TGTGCCAGCAGCAGGGGGGGCATAGGGAACATTCAGTACTTC

cdr3_length: 13
j_call: TRBJ1-1
v_call: TRBV7-8
clone_size: -
d_call: -
cdr3_aa: CASSLEDFTEAFF
cdr3_nt: TGTGCCAGCAGCTTAGAGGATTTCACTGAAGCTTTCTTT

cdr3_length: 11
j_call: TRBJ1-1
v_call: TRBV12-3/TRBV12-4
clone_size: once
d_call: TRBD1
cdr3_aa: CASTTQGEAFF
cdr3_nt: TGTGCCAGCACCACACAGGGGGAAGCTTTCTTT

cdr3_length: 16
j_call: TRBJ2-5
v_call: TRBV10-1
clone_size: -
d_call: -
cdr3_aa: CASSESNQGGEETQYF
cdr3_nt: TGCGCCAGCAGTGAGTCGAATCAGGGTGGTGAGGAGACCCAGTACTTC

cdr3_length: 15
j_call: TRBJ2-5
v_call: TRBV7-2
clone_size: -
d_call: -
cdr3_aa: CASTLSQGPQETQYF
cdr3_nt: TGTGCCAGCACCCTATCCCAGGGGCCCCAAGAGACCCAGTACTTC

cdr3_length: 19
j_call: TRBJ1-6
v_call: TRBV14
clone_size: -
d_call: TRBD1
cdr3_aa: CASSQWTGVVRSYNSPLHF
cdr3_nt: TGTGCCAGCAGCCAGTGGACAGGGGTGGTGCGCTCCTATAATTCACCCCTCCACTTT

cdr3_length: 17
j_call: TRBJ2-4
v_call: TRBV5-1
clone_size: -
d_call: TRBD2
cdr3_aa: CASSPGLAGEAKNIQYF
cdr3_nt: TGCGCCAGCAGCCCTGGACTAGCGGGGGAAGCCAAAAACATTCAGTACTTC

cdr3_length: 14
j_call: TRBJ2-7
v_call: TRBV9
clone_size: once
d_call: -
cdr3_aa: CASSVGQGIYEQYF
cdr3_nt: TGTGCCAGCAGCGTAGGGCAGGGGATATACGAGCAGTACTTC

cdr3_length: 14
j_call: TRBJ2-3
v_call: TRBV4-1
clone_size: -
d_call: -
cdr3_aa: CASSPQATTDTQYF
cdr3_nt: TGCGCCAGCAGCCCTCAAGCAACCACAGATACGCAGTATTTT

cdr3_length: 17
j_call: TRBJ1-1
v_call: TRBV12-5
clone_size: once
d_call: -
cdr3_aa: CASGLSPGRSLNTEAFF
cdr3_nt: TGTGCTAGTGGTTTGTCCCCCGGTAGATCCCTGAACACTGAAGCTTTCTTT

cdr3_length: 15
j_call: TRBJ1-1
v_call: TRBV5-4
clone_size: -
d_call: -
cdr3_aa: CASSFWGVRGTEAFF
cdr3_nt: TGTGCCAGCAGCTTTTGGGGGGTGAGGGGAACTGAAGCTTTCTTT

cdr3_length: 16
j_call: TRBJ2-3
v_call: TRBV6-5
clone_size: -
d_call: -
cdr3_aa: CASSYSWAKSSDTQYF
cdr3_nt: TGTGCCAGCAGTTACTCCTGGGCTAAATCGTCGGATACGCAGTATTTT

cdr3_length: 15
j_call: TRBJ1-5
v_call: TRBV4-3
clone_size: -
d_call: TRBD1
cdr3_aa: CASSQGTGNNQPQHF
cdr3_nt: TGCGCCAGCAGCCAAGGGACAGGGAACAATCAGCCCCAGCATTTT

cdr3_length: 11
j_call: TRBJ2-3
v_call: TRBV7-9
clone_size: -
d_call: -
cdr3_aa: CASSFPDTQYF
cdr3_nt: TGTGCCAGCAGCTTCCCAGATACGCAGTATTTT